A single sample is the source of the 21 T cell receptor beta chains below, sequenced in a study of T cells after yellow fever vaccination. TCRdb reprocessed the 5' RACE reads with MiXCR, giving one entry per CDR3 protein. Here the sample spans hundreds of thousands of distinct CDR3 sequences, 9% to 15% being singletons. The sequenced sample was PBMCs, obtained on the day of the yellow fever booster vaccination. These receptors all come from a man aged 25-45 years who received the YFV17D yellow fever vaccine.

CDR3 DNA: TGTGCCATCAGTACCCAGATGACAGGGTACCCAGAGACCCAGTACTTC. This translates into CAISTQMTGYPETQYF. The rearrangement joins TRBV10-3 to TRBJ2-5; 7 bases match TRBD1. This CDR3 region has 16 residues. With 5 bases clipped from V and 4 bases from J, the junction kept 13 bases outside the gene matches. CDR1 and CDR2 from the germline V gene are ENHRY and SYGVKD.

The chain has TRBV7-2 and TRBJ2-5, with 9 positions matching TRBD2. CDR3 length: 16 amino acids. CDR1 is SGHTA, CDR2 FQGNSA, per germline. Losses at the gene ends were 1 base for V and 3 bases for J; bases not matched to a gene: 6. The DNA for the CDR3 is TGTGCCAGCAGCTTAGGGCGCTTAGCGGGAGAAGAGACCCAGTACTTC. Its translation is CASSLGRLAGEETQYF.

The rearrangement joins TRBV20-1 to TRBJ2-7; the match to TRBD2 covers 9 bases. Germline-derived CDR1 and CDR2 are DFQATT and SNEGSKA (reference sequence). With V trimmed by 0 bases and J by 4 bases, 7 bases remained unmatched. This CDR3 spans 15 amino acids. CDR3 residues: CSARDAAGGPYEQYF. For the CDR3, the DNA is TGCAGTGCTAGAGATGCGGCGGGAGGGCCGTACGAGCAGTACTTC.

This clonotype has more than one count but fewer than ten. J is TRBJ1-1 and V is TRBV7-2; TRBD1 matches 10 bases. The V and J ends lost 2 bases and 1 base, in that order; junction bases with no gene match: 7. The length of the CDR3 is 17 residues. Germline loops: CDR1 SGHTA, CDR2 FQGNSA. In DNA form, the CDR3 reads TGTGCCAGCAGCTTAAGGACAGGGGGGATAGCGAACACTGAAGCTTTCTTT. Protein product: CASSLRTGGIANTEAFF.

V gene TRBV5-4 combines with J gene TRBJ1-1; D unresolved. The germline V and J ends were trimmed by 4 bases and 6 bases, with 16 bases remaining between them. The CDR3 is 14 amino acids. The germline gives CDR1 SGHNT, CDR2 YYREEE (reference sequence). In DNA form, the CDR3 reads TGTGCCAGCAGCCCAGAGACCTTCAGCGCTGAAGCTTTCTTT. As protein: CASSPETFSAEAFF.

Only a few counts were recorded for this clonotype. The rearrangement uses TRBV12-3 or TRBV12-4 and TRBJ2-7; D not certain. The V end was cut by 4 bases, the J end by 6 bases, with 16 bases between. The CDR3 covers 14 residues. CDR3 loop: CASSSSLGWREQYF. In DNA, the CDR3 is TGTGCCAGCAGTTCCTCCCTGGGGTGGCGCGAGCAGTACTTC.

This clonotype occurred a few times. The CDR3 bases are TGCGCCAGCAGCTTGGGGGCCCTCGGACTCACAGATACGCAGTATTTT. Translation: CASSLGALGLTDTQYF. This sequence joins TRBV5-1 and TRBJ2-3, with a weak D call TRBD2 (5 bases). CDR1 and CDR2 from the germline V gene are SGHRS and YFSETQ. V lost 0 bases to trimming and J lost 2 bases, with 13 bases between them. This CDR3 comprises 16 residues.

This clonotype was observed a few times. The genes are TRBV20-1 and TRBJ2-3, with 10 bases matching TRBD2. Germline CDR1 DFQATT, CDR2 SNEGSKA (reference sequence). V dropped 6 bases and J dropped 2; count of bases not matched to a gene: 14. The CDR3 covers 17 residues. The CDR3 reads CSAGPPVSGRATDTQYF. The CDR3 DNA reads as TGCAGTGCCGGGCCCCCAGTGAGCGGGAGGGCCACAGATACGCAGTATTTT.

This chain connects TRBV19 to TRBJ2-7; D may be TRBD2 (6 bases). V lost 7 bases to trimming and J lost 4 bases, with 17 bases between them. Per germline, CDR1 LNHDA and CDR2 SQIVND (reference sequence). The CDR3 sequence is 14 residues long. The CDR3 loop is CASTLGGVGYEQYF. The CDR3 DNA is TGTGCCAGTACCCTCGGAGGGGTGGGGTACGAGCAGTACTTC.

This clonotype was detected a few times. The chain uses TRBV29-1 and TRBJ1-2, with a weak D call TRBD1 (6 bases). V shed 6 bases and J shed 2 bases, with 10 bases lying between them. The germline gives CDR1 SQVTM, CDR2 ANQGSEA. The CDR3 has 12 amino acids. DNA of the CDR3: TGCAGCGTCACGACAGGCAACTATGGCTACACCTTC. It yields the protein CSVTTGNYGYTF. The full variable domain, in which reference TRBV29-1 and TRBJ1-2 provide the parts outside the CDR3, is SAVISQKPSRDICQRGTSLTIQCQVDSQVTMMFWYRQQPGQSLTLIATANQGSEATYESGFVIDKFPISRPNLTFSTLTVSNMSPEDSSIYLCSVTTGNYGYTFGSGTRLTVV.

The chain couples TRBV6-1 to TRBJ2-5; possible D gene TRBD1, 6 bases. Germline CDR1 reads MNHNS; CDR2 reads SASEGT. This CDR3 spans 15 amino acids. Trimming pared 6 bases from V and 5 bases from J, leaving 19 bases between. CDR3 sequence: CASRSAIQGVETQYF. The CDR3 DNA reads TGTGCCAGCAGATCCGCGATACAGGGTGTGGAGACCCAGTACTTC.

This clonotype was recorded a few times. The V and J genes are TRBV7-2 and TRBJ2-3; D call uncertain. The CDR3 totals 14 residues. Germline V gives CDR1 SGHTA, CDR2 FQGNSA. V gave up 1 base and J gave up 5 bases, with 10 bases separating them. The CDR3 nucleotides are TGTGCCAGCAGCTTAGTCGGAAGGGTAGATACGCAGTATTTT. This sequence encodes CASSLVGRVDTQYF.

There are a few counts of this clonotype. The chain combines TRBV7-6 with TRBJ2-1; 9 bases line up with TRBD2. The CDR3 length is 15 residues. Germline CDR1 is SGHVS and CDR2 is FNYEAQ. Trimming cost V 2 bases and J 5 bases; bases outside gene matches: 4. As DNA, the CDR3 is TGTGCCAGCAGCTTAATAGCGGGGGAGAACAATGAGCAGTTCTTC. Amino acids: CASSLIAGENNEQFF.

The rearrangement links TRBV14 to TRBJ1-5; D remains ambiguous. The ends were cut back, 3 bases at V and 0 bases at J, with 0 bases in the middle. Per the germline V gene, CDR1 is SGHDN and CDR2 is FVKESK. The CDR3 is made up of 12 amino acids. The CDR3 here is CASSHSNQPQHF. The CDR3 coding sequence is TGTGCCAGCAGCCATAGCAATCAGCCCCAGCATTTT.

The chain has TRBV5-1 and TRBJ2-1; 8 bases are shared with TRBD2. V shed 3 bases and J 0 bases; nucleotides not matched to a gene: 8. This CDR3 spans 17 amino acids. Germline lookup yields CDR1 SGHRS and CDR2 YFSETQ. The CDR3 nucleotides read TGCGCCAGCAGCTCATCGGGACTAGTACCCTCCTACAATGAGCAGTTCTTC. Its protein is CASSSSGLVPSYNEQFF.

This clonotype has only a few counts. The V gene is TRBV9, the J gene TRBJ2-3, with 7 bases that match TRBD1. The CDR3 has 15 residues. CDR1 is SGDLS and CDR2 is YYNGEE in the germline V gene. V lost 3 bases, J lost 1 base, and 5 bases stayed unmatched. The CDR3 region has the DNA TGTGCCAGCAGCGGACAGGGAATCGGCACAGATACGCAGTATTTT. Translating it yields CASSGQGIGTDTQYF.

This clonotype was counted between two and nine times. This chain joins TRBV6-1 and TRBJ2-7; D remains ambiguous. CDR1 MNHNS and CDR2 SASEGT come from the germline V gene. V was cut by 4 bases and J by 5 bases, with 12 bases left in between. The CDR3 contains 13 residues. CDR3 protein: CASSGAGFDEQYF. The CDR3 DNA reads TGTGCCAGCAGTGGGGCCGGGTTCGACGAGCAGTACTTC.

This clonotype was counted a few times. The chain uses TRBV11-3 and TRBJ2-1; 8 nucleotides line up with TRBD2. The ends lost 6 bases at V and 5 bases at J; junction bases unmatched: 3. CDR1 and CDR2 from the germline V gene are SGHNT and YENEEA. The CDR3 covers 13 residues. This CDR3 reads CASRLAANNEQFF. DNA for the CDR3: TGTGCCAGCAGACTAGCGGCCAACAATGAGCAGTTCTTC.

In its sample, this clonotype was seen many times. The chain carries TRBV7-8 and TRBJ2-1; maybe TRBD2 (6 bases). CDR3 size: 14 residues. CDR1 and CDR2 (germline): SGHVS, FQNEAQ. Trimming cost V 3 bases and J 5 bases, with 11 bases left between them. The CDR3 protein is CASSFPGVDNEQFF. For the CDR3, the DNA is TGTGCCAGCAGCTTCCCGGGAGTGGACAATGAGCAGTTCTTC.

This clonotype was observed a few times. The CDR3, as DNA: TGTGCCAGCAGCAAAGGAGAAAGGGGCGAGGCTTATAATGAAAAACTGTTTTTT. This codes for CASSKGERGEAYNEKLFF. This sequence joins TRBV21-1 and TRBJ1-4; TRBD1, the table's D call, was not compared with the DNA. TRBV21-1 is assigned pseudogene status. The CDR3 contains 18 residues.

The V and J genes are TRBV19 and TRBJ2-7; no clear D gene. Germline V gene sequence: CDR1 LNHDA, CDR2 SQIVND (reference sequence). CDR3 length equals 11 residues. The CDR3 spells CAKGFSYEQYF. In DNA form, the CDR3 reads TGTGCTAAGGGATTCTCCTACGAGCAGTACTTC. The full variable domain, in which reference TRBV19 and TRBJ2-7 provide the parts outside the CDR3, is DGGITQSPKYLFRKEGQNVTLSCEQNLNHDAMYWYRQDPGQGLRLIYYSQIVNDFQKGDIAEGYSVSREKKESFPLTVTSAQKNPTAFYLCAKGFSYEQYFGPGTRLTVT.